This T cell receptor (beta chain) was identified during a study of blood T cell repertoires in COVID-19. The ends lost 6 bases at V and 0 bases at J; junction bases unmatched: 10. The CDR3 has 18 residues. CDR1 is MNHEY and CDR2 is SMNVEV in the germline V gene (reference sequence). Clones were read by immunoSEQ multiplex PCR, and TCRdb kept only the in-frame ones, dropping some. The sample lists 80,000 to 95,000 clones, about 77% seen once, with around 9.4% in the top ten. Sample: peripheral blood. The receptor was isolated from a woman of 80 years or more with acute or convalescent COVID-19. The chain uses TRBV27 and TRBJ2-3; 12 bases fit TRBD2. CDR3 loop: CASSRPRTSGDSTDTQYF. CDR3 DNA: TGTGCCAGCAGCAGACCCCGGACTAGCGGGGATAGCACAGATACGCAGTATTTT.